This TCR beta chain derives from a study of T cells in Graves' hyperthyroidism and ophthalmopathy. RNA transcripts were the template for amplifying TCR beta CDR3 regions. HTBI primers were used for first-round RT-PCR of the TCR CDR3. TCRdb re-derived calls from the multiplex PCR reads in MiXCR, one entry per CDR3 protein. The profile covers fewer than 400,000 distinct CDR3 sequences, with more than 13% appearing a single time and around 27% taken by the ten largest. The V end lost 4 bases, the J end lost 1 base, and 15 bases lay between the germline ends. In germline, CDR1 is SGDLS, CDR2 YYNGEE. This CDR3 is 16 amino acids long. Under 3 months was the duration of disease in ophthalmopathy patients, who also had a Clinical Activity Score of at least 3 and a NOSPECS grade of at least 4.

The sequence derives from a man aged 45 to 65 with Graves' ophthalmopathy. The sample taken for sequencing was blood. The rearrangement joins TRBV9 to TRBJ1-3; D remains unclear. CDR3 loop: CASSTRYFDSGNTIYF. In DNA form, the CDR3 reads TGTGCCAGCAGCACCCGCTATTTCGATTCTGGAAACACCATATATTTT.